The rows below give T cell receptor beta chains drawn from one sample of a study of cytomegalovirus exposure and HLA in healthy donors. Assay used: immunoSEQ multiplex PCR; TCRdb lists only in-frame clones, some missing. This sample carries 180,000 or so clones, with about 0.8% going to the ten biggest clones. Specimen: PBMCs. Receptors were obtained from a woman aged 18-35 years in good health and CMV-seropositive. CDR3s include the opening cysteine and the closing phenylalanine or tryptophan. A D gene is named only where the DNA matches it firmly.

d_call j_call v_call cdr3_aa cdr3_nt
TRBD2 TRBJ2-3 TRBV30 CATSGGFTDTQYF TGTGCCACTAGCGGGGGGTTCACAGATACGCAGTATTTT
NA TRBJ1-2 TRBV11-2 CASSPTWDTNYGYTF TGTGCCAGCAGCCCCACCTGGGACACTAACTATGGCTACACCTTC
TRBD1 TRBJ1-1 TRBV7-9 CASSLGDRGPRVAFF TGTGCCAGCAGCTTAGGGGACAGGGGGCCACGTGTAGCTTTCTTT
NA TRBJ1-1 TRBV10-3 CAISESGAAEAFF TGTGCCATCAGTGAGTCGGGAGCAGCCGAAGCTTTCTTT
NA TRBJ2-2 TRBV4-2 CASSQVVSESTGELFF TGTGCCAGCAGCCAAGTAGTTAGCGAGAGCACCGGGGAGCTGTTTTTT
TRBD1 TRBJ1-1 TRBV5-6 CASSLARGQGVYTEAFF TGTGCCAGCAGCTTGGCTAGAGGACAGGGGGTTTACACTGAAGCTTTCTTT
TRBD2 TRBJ2-7 TRBV6-6 CASAGGFTYEQYF TGTGCCAGCGCGGGGGGGTTTACCTACGAGCAGTACTTC
NA TRBJ1-1 TRBV18 CASSPGLGDTEAFF TGTGCCAGCTCACCTGGGTTAGGGGACACTGAAGCTTTCTTT
NA TRBJ1-4 TRBV9 CASSAQGREKLFF TGTGCCAGCAGCGCGCAGGGGCGGGAAAAACTGTTTTTT
TRBD1 TRBJ1-1 TRBV25-1 CASSESATGSTEAFF TGTGCCAGCAGTGAATCCGCGACAGGGAGCACTGAAGCTTTCTTT
NA TRBJ1-2 TRBV28 CASRGGSSGYTF TGTGCCAGCCGTGGGGGGAGTAGTGGCTACACCTTC
NA TRBJ1-4 TRBV6-1 CASSGGEKLFF TGTGCCAGTTCAGGAGGGGAAAAACTGTTTTTT
TRBD1 TRBJ2-2 TRBV5-1 CASSVDRGYGELFF TGCGCCAGCAGCGTGGACAGGGGGTACGGGGAGCTGTTTTTT
NA TRBJ2-2 TRBV11-2 CASSLDLNFRTDFGELFF TGTGCCAGCAGCTTAGATCTTAATTTCCGGACAGACTTCGGGGAGCTGTTTTTT
TRBD1 TRBJ2-7 TRBV11-2 CASSATGGTYEQYF TGTGCCAGCAGCGCCACAGGGGGGACCTACGAGCAGTACTTC
TRBD2 TRBJ2-3 TRBV12-5 CASGPIAGASGDTQYF TGTGCTAGTGGCCCGATAGCGGGGGCCTCAGGGGATACGCAGTATTTT
NA TRBJ1-5 TRBV4-1 CASSQRVGLINQPQHF TGCGCCAGCAGCCAACGGGTGGGGCTGATCAATCAGCCCCAGCATTTT
TRBD1 TRBJ2-7 TRBV6-5 CASSYSPGQGYEQYF TGTGCCAGCAGTTACTCTCCGGGACAGGGGTACGAGCAGTACTTC
NA TRBJ1-1 TRBV2 CASSEGGGHTEAFF TGTGCCAGCAGTGAAGGGGGGGGTCACACTGAAGCTTTCTTT
TRBD1 TRBJ1-2 TRBV6-5 CASSQGAGGYTF TGTGCCAGCAGTCAGGGGGCGGGGGGCTACACCTTC